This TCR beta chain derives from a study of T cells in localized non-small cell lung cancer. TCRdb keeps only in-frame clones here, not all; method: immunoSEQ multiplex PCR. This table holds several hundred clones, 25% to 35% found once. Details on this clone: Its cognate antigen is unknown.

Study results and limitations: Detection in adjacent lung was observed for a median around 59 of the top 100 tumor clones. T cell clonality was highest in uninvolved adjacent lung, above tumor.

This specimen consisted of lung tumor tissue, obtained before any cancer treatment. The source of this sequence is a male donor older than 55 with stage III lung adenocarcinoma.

The CDR3 loop is CASRRGTGPNTGELFF. For the CDR3, the DNA is TGCGCCAGCAGACGGGGGACAGGGCCGAACACCGGGGAGCTGTTTTTT. The chain uses TRBV5-1 and TRBJ2-2, with TRBD1 matching 9 bases. The germline V gene has CDR1 SGHRS and CDR2 YFSETQ. The length of the CDR3 is 16 residues. After removal of 5 bases from V and 0 bases from J, the junction contained 5 bases not matched to a gene.